What follows are 9 T cell receptor beta chains derived from one specimen sequenced in a study of T-cell memory formation after mild COVID-19. TCRdb reprocessed the 5' RACE reads with MiXCR, giving one entry per CDR3 protein. Counted here are 200,000 to 250,000 distinct CDR3 sequences, roughly 14% occurring once; the ten biggest clones make up 2% to 2.5%. Sequencing used PBMCs or a T cell subset sorted from them (not recorded which). Receptors originate from an adult woman who had mild COVID-19 (a few samples of this study predate the infection). Cell type and time point are not known.

A few counts support this clonotype. The DNA for the CDR3 is TGCGCCAGCAGCCAACGAGCCGGGGCGGGGGAAAAACTGTTTTTT. Encoded protein: CASSQRAGAGEKLFF. The chain links TRBV4-3 to TRBJ1-4; maybe TRBD1 (5 bases). CDR3 length equals 15 residues. CDR1 is LGHNA, CDR2 YSLEER, per germline. Trimming took 2 bases from V and 8 from J, leaving 15 bases between them.

This clonotype was seen more than once but under ten times. J is TRBJ1-1 and V is TRBV12-3 or TRBV12-4; possibly TRBD1 for D (5 bases). This CDR3 has 15 amino acids. V lost 8 bases to trimming and J lost 3 bases, with 19 bases between them. CDR3 DNA sequence: TGTGCCAGCCACATCATGGAGGGGAGGTACACTGAAGCTTTCTTT. Translated, it gives CASHIMEGRYTEAFF.

This clonotype has a handful of counts. V usage is TRBV5-1 and J usage is TRBJ2-6, with D possibly TRBD2 on 5 matching bases. The CDR3 is 15 residues long. The ends were cut back, 4 bases at V and 8 bases at J, with 16 bases in the middle. CDR1 and CDR2 from the germline V gene are SGHRS and YFSETQ. DNA of the CDR3: TGCGCCAGCAGCCAGACTGTTCTCGGGACCAACGTCCTGACTTTC. Protein product: CASSQTVLGTNVLTF.

This clonotype was recorded a few times. The chain joins TRBV29-1 to TRBJ2-3, with TRBD2 matching over 10 bases. The CDR3 is 15 residues long. The junction had 8 bases not matched to a gene; V was cut back by 6 bases and J by 2 bases. CDR1 is SQVTM, CDR2 ANQGSEA, per germline. The CDR3 protein is CSVAGTSVPTDTQYF. Here the CDR3 DNA reads TGCAGCGTAGCCGGGACTAGCGTTCCCACAGATACGCAGTATTTT.

There are a few counts of this clonotype. In nucleotides, the CDR3 is TGCACCTTACGGACCCTCCTGGCGGAGACCCAGTACTTC. Its protein is CTLRTLLAETQYF. V usage is TRBV29-1 and J usage is TRBJ2-5; no clear D. The CDR3 extends over 13 amino acids. Germline V gene lookup returns CDR1 SQVTM and CDR2 ANQGSEA.

This clonotype occurred a few times. The chain has TRBV5-1 and TRBJ1-1; 7 bases are a match to TRBD1. This CDR3 region has 13 residues. Per germline, CDR1 SGHRS and CDR2 YFSETQ. Trimming at V came to 0 bases and at J to 10 bases, leaving 6 bases not matched to a gene. The CDR3 DNA sequence: TGCGCCAGCAGCTTGGGGACCTCAGGGGGAGCTTTCTTT. It is translated as CASSLGTSGGAFF.

This clonotype has only a few counts. This sequence joins TRBV12-3 or TRBV12-4 and TRBJ1-5, with D possibly being TRBD1 (5 bases). The V end lost 6 bases, the J end lost 1 base, and 10 bases lay between the germline ends. CDR3 length equals 14 residues. DNA of the CDR3: TGTGCCAGCAGGGGGGTGAGCAGCAATCAGCCCCAGCATTTT. Translation gives CASRGVSSNQPQHF.

This clonotype was recorded many times. The V gene is TRBV12-3 or TRBV12-4, the J gene TRBJ2-1, with 9 bases matching TRBD2. This CDR3 region has 15 residues. V was clipped by 7 bases and J by 6 bases; unmatched bases: 10. The CDR3 bases are TGTGCCAGCATGGCGGGACTAGCTTCGAGCAATGAGCAGTTCTTC. This sequence encodes CASMAGLASSNEQFF.

This chain links TRBV20-1 with TRBJ1-1, with a tentative D call TRBD1 (5 bases). Germline V gene data show CDR1 as DFQATT and CDR2 as SNEGSKA (reference sequence). The CDR3 is made up of 14 amino acids. V lost 0 bases to trimming and J lost 3 bases, with 11 bases between them. The CDR3 DNA reads as TGCAGTGCTAGAGAACTCAGGGAAGACACTGAAGCTTTCTTT. Its protein is CSARELREDTEAFF.